Listed below are T cell receptor beta chains from one sample, sequenced in a study of cytomegalovirus exposure and HLA in healthy donors. Produced via immunoSEQ multiplex PCR; TCRdb's table is partial and in-frame only. The sample yields more than 85,000 clones, around 73% seen once. The source material was PBMCs. The receptors were sampled from a female donor in good health and CMV-seronegative. Both conserved end residues are part of each CDR3. A D gene is named only where the DNA matches it firmly. Clone sizes are given selectively: once, few, many, or a class where the clone is expanded.

DNA	CDR3	D	J	size	V
TGTGCCAGCCGTATCTTAGCGGGAATGTACAATGAGCAGTTCTTC	CASRILAGMYNEQFF	TRBD2	TRBJ2-1	.	TRBV2
TGTGCCAGCAGTCGGGGGGGGACAGAGGGTCAGCCCCAGCATTTT	CASSRGGTEGQPQHF	TRBD1	TRBJ1-5	.	TRBV9
TGTGCCAGCAGCTTAACGGCGGGAGACTACAATGAGCAGTTCTTC	CASSLTAGDYNEQFF	TRBD2	TRBJ2-1	few	TRBV7-3
TGTGCCAGCAGCTTCCCGACTAGCGGGAGAAGGGGCACAGATACGCAGTATTTT	CASSFPTSGRRGTDTQYF	TRBD2	TRBJ2-3	.	TRBV5-6
TGCAGCGGCCGGGACACCACCTACGAGCAGTACTTC	CSGRDTTYEQYF	.	TRBJ2-7	once	TRBV29-1
TGTGCCAGCACCGCGGGGGGGATCGCCTACTACGAGCAGTACTTC	CASTAGGIAYYEQYF	TRBD2	TRBJ2-7	once	TRBV6-1
TGCAGCGTTGTAGCAACCAGCACTGAAGCTTTCTTT	CSVVATSTEAFF	.	TRBJ1-1	.	TRBV29-1
TGTGCCAGCAGCTTGGCCGCAGGGGGCGAAAAACTGTTTTTT	CASSLAAGGEKLFF	TRBD1	TRBJ1-4	.	TRBV5-4
TGCGCCAGCAGCTTGTACAGGGAAACGAACGAGCAGTACTTC	CASSLYRETNEQYF	.	TRBJ2-7	few	TRBV5-1
TGTGCCAGTAGTATCAATAATCCGGGACAGCGAGCTCTTAAACCCTCCGAGCAGTACTTC	CASSINNPGQRALKPSEQYF	TRBD1	TRBJ2-7	.	TRBV19
TGTGCCAGCAGCTTGGGACAGACAGGGCTCTATGGCTACACCTTC	CASSLGQTGLYGYTF	TRBD1	TRBJ1-2	.	TRBV5-5
TGTGCCATCTCTAATCCAGGCACAACTCAAGAGACCCAGTACTTC	CAISNPGTTQETQYF	.	TRBJ2-5	.	TRBV10-3
TGTGCCAGCCTACAGGGACAGAGCTCCTACGAGCAGTACTTC	CASLQGQSSYEQYF	TRBD1	TRBJ2-7	.	TRBV6-1
TGTGCCAGCAGTTATTCGGACAGGGTTGAAAAACTGTTTTTT	CASSYSDRVEKLFF	TRBD1	TRBJ1-4	few	TRBV6-5
TGCAGTGCAAAGGGGGACACTGAAGCTTTCTTT	CSAKGDTEAFF	.	TRBJ1-1	.	TRBV20-1
TGTGCCAGCAGCCCGTGGGACAGGGGCACTGAAGCTTTCTTT	CASSPWDRGTEAFF	TRBD1	TRBJ1-1	.	TRBV7-2
TGCGCCAGCAGCCCCGGGACTAGCGGGTACGAGCAGTACTTC	CASSPGTSGYEQYF	TRBD2	TRBJ2-7	.	TRBV5-1
TGTGCCTGGACCGGGACAACTAATGAAAAACTGTTTTTT	CAWTGTTNEKLFF	.	TRBJ1-4	few	TRBV30
TGCGCCAGCAGCCAACGCGTCCAAGAGACCCAGTACTTC	CASSQRVQETQYF	.	TRBJ2-5	.	TRBV4-1
TGTGCCAGCAGTTTTGGGACTAGCGGTTCAAATGAGCAGTTCTTC	CASSFGTSGSNEQFF	TRBD2	TRBJ2-1	.	TRBV28
TGCGCCAGCAGCCAAGATCGGACAGGGGGTGGCGAAAAACTGTTTTTT	CASSQDRTGGGEKLFF	TRBD1	TRBJ1-4	.	TRBV4-3
TGTGCCAGCAGTGACGGAGGTCAGAGCTCCTACAATGAGCAGTTCTTC	CASSDGGQSSYNEQFF	.	TRBJ2-1	few	TRBV6-4
TGTGCCAGCAGCTTAGTTTACCAGGGGGGCCACGAGCAGTACTTC	CASSLVYQGGHEQYF	.	TRBJ2-7	.	TRBV7-8
TGTGCCAGCAGTGGGGGGAGGGGTAGCGGGGCTTCCTACGAGCAGTACTTC	CASSGGRGSGASYEQYF	TRBD2	TRBJ2-7	.	TRBV2
TGTGCCAGCAGCGCGCAGGGTACCGGACACACAGATACGCAGTATTTT	CASSAQGTGHTDTQYF	.	TRBJ2-3	.	TRBV9
TGTGCCAGCAGCTTAGATGCGGTGGTGGGCTACACCTTC	CASSLDAVVGYTF	.	TRBJ1-2	once	TRBV11-2
TGCAGCGTCGACAGGGGTCCACGATTAATTAACTATGGCTACACCTTC	CSVDRGPRLINYGYTF	TRBD1	TRBJ1-2	.	TRBV29-1
TGTGCCAGCAGCCCTACCCGGGGCACTGAAGCTTTCTTT	CASSPTRGTEAFF	.	TRBJ1-1	.	TRBV14
TGTGCCAGCAGCCCGATTGCTAGGTCCTCTGAAGCTTTCTTT	CASSPIARSSEAFF	.	TRBJ1-1	.	TRBV13
TGTGCCAGCAGGGGTCTAAGCGCTTACAATGAGCAGTTCTTC	CASRGLSAYNEQFF	.	TRBJ2-1	few	TRBV2
TGTGCCAGCAGTTTAACAGGGAACACTGAAGCTTTCTTT	CASSLTGNTEAFF	.	TRBJ1-1	.	TRBV28
TGTGCCAGCGGGGAGGGACTAGCGAAGTCCGGGGAGCTGTTTTTT	CASGEGLAKSGELFF	TRBD2	TRBJ2-2	few	TRBV6-6
TGCAGCGTTCCCCCCCCCGGGAGGGCCGGGGAGACCCAGTACTTC	CSVPPPGRAGETQYF	TRBD2	TRBJ2-5	few	TRBV29-1
TGCGCCAGCAGCGTACCGGGACAGGGAGCCGAGCAGTACTTC	CASSVPGQGAEQYF	TRBD1	TRBJ2-7	.	TRBV5-1
TGTGCCAGCAGACTATCCTGGGAGAGCTACACCTTC	CASRLSWESYTF	.	TRBJ1-2	.	TRBV2
TGCAGCGTGGGGGAGGGGGAAAAACTGTTTTTT	CSVGEGEKLFF	.	TRBJ1-4	.	TRBV29-1
TGCGCCAGCAGCTTTGCAGGGGATAGTGCAGATACGCAGTATTTT	CASSFAGDSADTQYF	.	TRBJ2-3	.	TRBV5-1
TGTGCCAGCAGCCCTCGGGACACTACCTACGAGCAGTACTTC	CASSPRDTTYEQYF	.	TRBJ2-7	.	TRBV7-6
TGTGCCAGCAGCCATGTCCACACTGAAGCTTTCTTT	CASSHVHTEAFF	.	TRBJ1-1	.	TRBV5-4
TGTGCCTGGAGTAGGGGGCTCTCGACAGGCCTAGGGGAAGCTTTCTTT	CAWSRGLSTGLGEAFF	TRBD1	TRBJ1-1	once	TRBV30
TGTGCCACCCTAAGAGCGGGAGTCGGACTCAATGAGCAGTTCTTC	CATLRAGVGLNEQFF	TRBD2	TRBJ2-1	.	TRBV7-9